These 29 T cell receptor beta chains came from one sample sequenced in a study of blood T cell repertoires in COVID-19. TCRdb's copy holds only in-frame clones and misses some; the assay was immunoSEQ multiplex PCR. There are 250,000 or so clones in the sample; 88% occur only once, and roughly 0.8% lies in the top ten. The source material was peripheral blood. The receptors were gathered from a woman aged 25 to 39 with acute or convalescent COVID-19.

The CDR3 spells CASSIDRVNGYTF. The CDR3 nucleotides are TGTGCCAGTAGTATCGACAGGGTGAACGGCTACACCTTC. The rearrangement links TRBV19 to TRBJ1-2; TRBD1 matches at 7 bases. The V and J ends lost 3 bases and 8 bases, in that order; junction bases with no gene match: 6. Germline V gene sequence: CDR1 LNHDA, CDR2 SQIVND (reference sequence). CDR3 length: 13 amino acids. Based on the CDR3 plus reference TRBV19 and TRBJ1-2, the full variable domain is DGGITQSPKYLFRKEGQNVTLSCEQNLNHDAMYWYRQDPGQGLRLIYYSQIVNDFQKGDIAEGYSVSREKKESFPLTVTSAQKNPTAFYLCASSIDRVNGYTFGSGTRLTVV.

V is TRBV6-2 or TRBV6-3 and J is TRBJ1-5; weak D call: TRBD1 (6 bases). Germline V gene data show CDR1 as MNHEY and CDR2 as SVGEGT. Trimming removed 0 bases at V and 5 bases at J, with 23 bases between. The CDR3 is made up of 19 amino acids. The CDR3 bases are TGTGCCAGCAGTTACTCGACGGGACATGGTGCGAAAAGGGATCAGCCCCAGCATTTT. Residues: CASSYSTGHGAKRDQPQHF.

V and J are TRBV9 and TRBJ2-1; TRBD2 matches at 8 bases. There are 15 residues in the CDR3. Germline V CDR1 and CDR2: SGDLS, YYNGEE. J lost 2 bases, V lost 3 bases, and 4 bases had no gene match. In DNA, the CDR3 is TGTGCCAGCAGCGGAAATAGCGGGACCTACAATGAGCAGTTCTTC. Amino acid sequence: CASSGNSGTYNEQFF.

This clone occurred once. The gene calls are TRBV10-3 and TRBJ2-7, with 15 bases that match TRBD2. The V gene end was trimmed by 2 bases and the J gene end by 5 bases; junction bases not matched to a gene: 4. CDR3 length: 16 amino acids. Per germline, CDR1 ENHRY and CDR2 SYGVKD. The CDR3 is CAISELRTSGRDEQYF. DNA for the CDR3: TGTGCCATCAGTGAGCTAAGGACTAGCGGGAGGGACGAGCAGTACTTC.

The chain uses TRBV18 and TRBJ2-3; possible D gene TRBD2, 6 bases. Per germline, CDR1 KGHSH and CDR2 LQKENI. Trimming removed 3 bases from V and 0 bases from J, with 13 bases in between. CDR3 length: 16 amino acids. The CDR3 loop is CASSPQTSRSTDTQYF. The CDR3 DNA reads TGTGCCAGCTCACCCCAAACTAGCAGAAGCACAGATACGCAGTATTTT.

This clone was found once. The rearrangement links TRBV7-8 to TRBJ2-3, with 7 nucleotides matching TRBD2. The CDR3 extends over 17 amino acids. Germline trimming cut 4 bases from V and 4 bases from J; bases unmatched to any gene: 14. The V gene's germline CDR1 is SGHVS and CDR2 FQNEAQ. This CDR3 reads CASSSSRSGGSSDTQYF. The CDR3 DNA reads as TGTGCCAGCAGCTCAAGTAGGTCGGGCGGGAGCTCAGATACGCAGTATTTT.

This chain connects TRBV5-1 to TRBJ1-3; tentatively, D is TRBD1 (5 bases). Germline assignment: CDR1 SGHRS and CDR2 YFSETQ. V was cut by 0 bases and J by 0 bases, with 7 bases left in between. The CDR3 consists of 15 residues. The CDR3 loop reads CASSLAGNSGNTIYF. CDR3 coding DNA: TGCGCCAGCAGCTTGGCAGGGAACTCTGGAAACACCATATATTTT.

This clone has only one observation. The chain has TRBV5-1 and TRBJ2-1, with TRBD2 matching 9 bases. Germline CDR1 is SGHRS and CDR2 is YFSETQ. This CDR3 comprises 17 residues. V shed 0 bases and J 2 bases; nucleotides not matched to a gene: 6. DNA for the CDR3: TGCGCCAGCAGCTTGGGGCTAGCGGGATCCCCCTACAATGAGCAGTTCTTC. It codes for CASSLGLAGSPYNEQFF.

The rearrangement links TRBV19 to TRBJ2-1; 7 bases are shared with TRBD1. The trim removed 6 bases at V and 4 bases at J, leaving 9 bases unmatched. Germline-derived CDR1 and CDR2 are LNHDA and SQIVND (reference sequence). CDR3 length: 15 amino acids. CDR3 DNA: TGTGCCAGTAGGCCCCCGGGACAGACATACAATGAGCAGTTCTTC. Protein product: CASRPPGQTYNEQFF.

This chain joins TRBV29-1 and TRBJ2-1, with 7 positions matching TRBD2. This CDR3 spans 14 amino acids. Germline CDR1 and CDR2: SQVTM and ANQGSEA. V was clipped by 4 bases and J by 3 bases; unmatched bases: 6. The chain's CDR3 is CSVVWSGIYNEQFF. The CDR3, as DNA: TGCAGCGTTGTTTGGAGCGGGATCTACAATGAGCAGTTCTTC.

V is TRBV11-2 and J is TRBJ1-2, with a weak D call TRBD1 (5 bases). Per germline, CDR1 SGHAT and CDR2 FQNNGV. This CDR3 spans 15 amino acids. Trimming removed 4 bases from V and 8 bases from J, with 20 bases in between. CDR3 amino acids: CASSSPGGGARGYTF. In nucleotides, the CDR3 is TGTGCCAGCAGCTCTCCCGGGGGTGGGGCAAGAGGCTACACCTTC. Filled out from reference TRBV11-2 and TRBJ1-2, the complete variable domain reads EAGVAQSPRYKIIEKRQSVAFWCNPISGHATLYWYQQILGQGPKLLIQFQNNGVVDDSQLPKDRFSAERLKGVDSTLKIQPAKLEDSAVYLCASSSPGGGARGYTFGSGTRLTVV.

The V and J genes are TRBV10-3 and TRBJ2-3, with D possibly TRBD2 on 6 matching bases. The V gene's germline CDR1 is ENHRY and CDR2 SYGVKD. Trimming cost V 10 bases and J 0 bases, with 11 bases left between them. The CDR3 is 13 residues long. The CDR3 sequence: CATLGTSTDTQYF. DNA of the CDR3: TGTGCCACGCTGGGGACTAGCACAGATACGCAGTATTTT.

The CDR3 loop is CASSQDPWTQRTPSSTDTQYF. The CDR3 nucleotides read TGTGCCAGCAGCCAAGATCCTTGGACTCAGCGGACGCCTTCTAGCACAGATACGCAGTATTTT. The gene calls are TRBV4-2 and TRBJ2-3, with D possibly matching TRBD2 (5 bases). The CDR3 is 21 residues long. V was shortened by 0 bases and J by 0 bases, with 25 bases between the two germline ends. The V gene's germline CDR1 is LGHNA and CDR2 YNFKEQ.

The chain carries TRBV9 and TRBJ2-3; 9 nucleotides line up with TRBD2. This CDR3 is built from 16 residues. The germline V gene encodes CDR1 SGDLS and CDR2 YYNGEE. The V and J ends lost 0 bases and 0 bases, in that order; junction bases with no gene match: 2. CDR3 nucleotides: TGTGCCAGCAGCGTAGTGACTAGCGGTAGCACAGATACGCAGTATTTT. It specifies CASSVVTSGSTDTQYF.

This rearrangement joins TRBV5-6 to TRBJ2-7; D gene uncertain. The V gene lost 4 bases and the J gene lost 3 bases, with 11 bases spanning the gap. Germline lookup yields CDR1 SGHDT and CDR2 YYEEEE. The CDR3 is 13 amino acids. The CDR3 here is CASSLPNSYEQYF. In DNA form, the CDR3 reads TGTGCCAGCAGCCTTCCCAACAGCTACGAGCAGTACTTC.

This chain uses TRBV19 with TRBJ1-3, with D maybe TRBD1 (6 bases). CDR1 is LNHDA and CDR2 is SQIVND in the germline V gene (reference sequence). V was trimmed by 6 bases and J by 0 bases, leaving 12 bases between them. The CDR3 totals 15 residues. CDR3 in DNA: TGTGCCAGTAGCCTGACAGGCAACTCTGGAAACACCATATATTTT. It codes for CASSLTGNSGNTIYF.

CDR3 sequence reads: CASSQNPTGTSGNPNEQFF. The DNA of the CDR3 is TGCGCCAGCAGCCAGAACCCCACCGGGACTAGCGGGAACCCAAATGAGCAGTTCTTC. The rearrangement joins TRBV4-3 to TRBJ2-1; 13 nucleotides line up with TRBD2. With 3 bases clipped from V and 7 bases from J, the junction kept 15 bases outside the gene matches. This CDR3 has 19 residues. Germline CDR1 LGHNA, CDR2 YSLEER.

The V call is TRBV20-1, the J call TRBJ2-1, with unresolved D. The CDR3 loop spans 11 amino acids. The V end lost 1 base, the J end lost 7 bases, and 5 bases lay between the germline ends. The germline CDR1 and CDR2 sequences are DFQATT and SNEGSKA (reference sequence). DNA for the CDR3: TGCAGTGCTAGAGTCCCAAATGAGCAGTTCTTC. This translates into CSARVPNEQFF.

The rearrangement links TRBV9 to TRBJ2-3; the match to TRBD1 covers 8 bases. J gave up 1 base and V 0 bases, and 1 base lay outside the gene matches. The length of the CDR3 is 15 residues. Germline V gives CDR1 SGDLS, CDR2 YYNGEE. The CDR3 is CASSVVGQGTDTQYF. The CDR3 DNA is TGTGCCAGCAGCGTAGTGGGACAGGGCACAGATACGCAGTATTTT.

The V gene is TRBV19, the J gene TRBJ2-1; 8 bases map to TRBD2. The CDR3 length is 17 residues. The germline V gene encodes CDR1 LNHDA and CDR2 SQIVND (reference sequence). With V trimmed by 3 bases and J by 8 bases, 15 bases remained unmatched. The CDR3 DNA is TGTGCCAGTAGTATCCCTATTGGAGCGGGAGCATTGGATGAGCAGTTCTTC. Amino acid sequence: CASSIPIGAGALDEQFF. Full variable domain (outside the CDR3, taken from reference TRBV19 and TRBJ2-1): DGGITQSPKYLFRKEGQNVTLSCEQNLNHDAMYWYRQDPGQGLRLIYYSQIVNDFQKGDIAEGYSVSREKKESFPLTVTSAQKNPTAFYLCASSIPIGAGALDEQFFGPGTRLTVL.

This clone was seen just once. The chain links TRBV7-3 to TRBJ1-2; D gene uncertain. The length of the CDR3 is 13 residues. Germline V gene sequence: CDR1 SGHTA, CDR2 FQGTGA. Trimming shortened V by 1 base and J by 7 bases, and 10 bases separated the two germline ends. The CDR3 reads CASSLSRVGGYTF. CDR3 DNA sequence: TGTGCCAGCAGCTTAAGCCGGGTGGGTGGCTACACCTTC.

This clone was counted once. This chain uses TRBV27 with TRBJ2-7; TRBD2 agrees at 12 bases. The CDR3 has 15 residues. Germline assignment: CDR1 MNHEY and CDR2 SMNVEV (reference sequence). V lost 2 bases to trimming and J lost 6 bases; unmatched junction nucleotides: 5. The CDR3 spells CASSLGTSGQVEQYF. CDR3 nucleotides: TGTGCCAGCAGTTTAGGGACTAGCGGGCAAGTCGAGCAGTACTTC.

Points on this clone: A read error may produce the germline difference seen at one junction end. The V call is TRBV3-1 (or the pseudogene TRBV3-2), the J call TRBJ2-7; perhaps TRBD2 as D (5 bases). Germline V gene data show CDR1 as LGHDT and CDR2 as YNNKEL (reference sequence). There are 15 residues in the CDR3. The CDR3: CASTQIGGTAYEQYF. In DNA, the CDR3 is TGTGCCAGCACCCAAATCGGAGGTACGGCCTACGAGCAGTACTTC.

This rearrangement joins TRBV30 to TRBJ2-2; TRBD2 might be the D (6 bases). Germline V lookup: CDR1 GTSNPN, CDR2 SVGIG (reference sequence). The CDR3 contains 13 residues. The V end lost 1 base, the J end lost 5 bases, and 8 bases lay between the germline ends. The CDR3: CAWSGAGTGELFF. In DNA, the CDR3 is TGTGCCTGGAGTGGGGCGGGGACCGGGGAGCTGTTTTTT.

The count of this clone is one. The V gene is TRBV6-5, the J gene TRBJ1-2, with 8 bases lining up with TRBD1. Trimming took 6 bases from V and 6 from J; bases not matched to a gene: 6. Germline CDR1 and CDR2: MNHEY and SVGAGI. The CDR3 has 13 amino acids. The CDR3: CASSGQGWNGYTF. The CDR3 nucleotides are TGTGCCAGCAGCGGACAGGGTTGGAATGGCTACACCTTC.

This clone appeared a single time. The chain has TRBV2 and TRBJ2-1, with 9 bases matching TRBD2. The V and J ends lost 2 bases and 16 bases, in that order; junction bases with no gene match: 6. This CDR3 comprises 12 residues. CDR1 is SNHLY, CDR2 FYNNEI, per germline. The CDR3 sequence is CASSERWGTSFF. CDR3 nucleotides: TGTGCCAGCAGTGAAAGGTGGGGGACTAGCTTCTTC.

This sequence joins TRBV6-2 or TRBV6-3 and TRBJ2-7; tentatively, D is TRBD2 (6 bases). The CDR3 is 13 residues long. Trimming took off 6 bases at V and 1 base at J, with 10 bases between the two ends. Germline-derived CDR1 and CDR2 are MNHEY and SVGEGT. This CDR3 is CASSPSVSYEQYF. CDR3 nucleotide sequence: TGTGCCAGCAGCCCTAGCGTTTCCTACGAGCAGTACTTC.

The CDR3 DNA follows: TGTGCCACCAGTGATACTACAGGGGGCCGAACTTACAATGAGCAGTTCTTC. Translating it yields CATSDTTGGRTYNEQFF. The chain recombines TRBV24-1 with TRBJ2-1, with 9 bases matching TRBD1. V trimming: 3 bases; J trimming: 4 bases; junction bases outside the gene matches: 9. Germline assignment: CDR1 KGHDR and CDR2 SFDVKD. CDR3 length: 17 residues.

The genes are TRBV14 and TRBJ2-2; 9 bases fit TRBD1. This CDR3 is 16 amino acids long. Per germline, CDR1 SGHDN and CDR2 FVKESK. V shed 4 bases and J 1 base; nucleotides not matched to a gene: 4. CDR3 sequence (DNA): TGTGCCAGCAGCCTCATGACAGGGGGGAACACCGGGGAGCTGTTTTTT. It yields the protein CASSLMTGGNTGELFF.